The 12 T cell receptor beta chains presented below share a single source sample, sequenced in a study of post-analysis software for immune sequencing data. Unique-molecular-identifier-tagged TCR beta cDNA libraries were used. TCRdb re-called the PCR reads with MiXCR, one entry per CDR3 protein. The sample lists some 260,000 distinct CDR3 sequences; 36% were seen once. Their cognate antigens are unknown. Study results and limitations: A handful of TRBV segments were significantly more frequent in patients than in controls. TRBV5-6, TRBV5-1 and TRBV20-1 were among these segments.

The sequencing input was blood. The origin of the receptors is a girl aged 10 to 17 with multiple sclerosis.

This clonotype was seen at least ten times. V and J are TRBV2 and TRBJ2-1; weak D call: TRBD2 (6 bases). Looked up from germline, CDR1 is SNHLY and CDR2 is FYNNEI. This CDR3 contains 11 residues. V was clipped by 6 bases and J by 9 bases, with 9 bases between them. The CDR3 loop is CASSPRGEQFF. The CDR3 nucleotides read TGTGCCAGCAGCCCGCGGGGTGAGCAGTTCTTC.

There are many counts of this clonotype. The V gene is TRBV24-1, the J gene TRBJ2-1; D is possibly TRBD2 (5 bases). With 9 bases removed from V and 0 bases from J, the gap between germline ends came to 5 bases. Germline-derived CDR1 and CDR2 are KGHDR and SFDVKD. This CDR3 has 12 residues. This CDR3 reads CATGSSYNEQFF. CDR3 DNA sequence: TGTGCCACCGGGAGCTCCTACAATGAGCAGTTCTTC.

The rearrangement links TRBV7-9 to TRBJ1-6, with D unclear. The CDR3 spans 15 residues. Germline V gene sequence: CDR1 SEHNR, CDR2 FQNEAQ (reference sequence). Deletions cut 5 bases from V and 7 bases from J, with 15 bases between. CDR3 sequence (DNA): TGTGCCAGCAGCCCGCTTGGAGACTACAATTCACCCCTCCACTTT. The encoded protein is CASSPLGDYNSPLHF.

V gene TRBV6-5 combines with J gene TRBJ2-3; D not resolved. Trimming cost V 6 bases and J 3 bases, with 10 bases left between them. The CDR3 is 13 residues long. Looked up from germline, CDR1 is MNHEY and CDR2 is SVGAGI. The CDR3 DNA follows: TGTGCCAGCAGCCTAAGTCGGACAGATACGCAGTATTTT. Its translation is CASSLSRTDTQYF.

On this clonotype itself: It may be a read error: a sequence one base away is much more abundant. The chain carries TRBV20-1 and TRBJ2-7; D uncertain. The CDR3 extends over 13 amino acids. Germline-derived CDR1 and CDR2 are DFQATT and SNEGSKA (reference sequence). Trimming shortened V by 3 bases and J by 1 base, and 10 bases separated the two germline ends. CDR3 sequence reads: CSASNLRSYEQYF. The CDR3 DNA sequence: TGCAGTGCTAGTAACCTGAGATCCTACGAGCAGTACTTC.

Notes on this clonotype: With a much larger clone just one base away, this may be a read error. The chain recombines TRBV20-1 with TRBJ1-1; D is ambiguous. V lost 3 bases to trimming and J lost 6 bases, with 14 bases between them. The germline gives CDR1 DFQATT, CDR2 SNEGSKA (reference sequence). The CDR3 length is 13 residues. The CDR3 protein is CSARPGEGAEAFF. DNA of the CDR3: TGCAGTGCTAGGCCTGGGGAGGGCGCTGAAGCTTTCTTT.

The rearrangement links TRBV6-5 to TRBJ2-2; D remains unclear. V was pared by 7 bases and J by 4 bases, with 13 bases between. The CDR3 sequence is 14 residues long. CDR1 and CDR2 from the germline V gene are MNHEY and SVGAGI. The CDR3 spells CASTDRSITGELFF. In nucleotides, the CDR3 is TGTGCCAGCACCGACCGGTCGATCACCGGGGAGCTGTTTTTT.

The V gene is TRBV5-5, the J gene TRBJ2-7; D unclear. V was shortened by 3 bases and J by 0 bases, with 7 bases between the two germline ends. Per germline, CDR1 SGHKS and CDR2 YYEKEE (reference sequence). The CDR3 loop spans 13 amino acids. The CDR3 protein is CASSSTLSYEQYF. Here the CDR3 DNA reads TGTGCCAGCAGCTCCACACTCTCCTACGAGCAGTACTTC.

In its sample, this clonotype was seen a few times. The gene calls are TRBV5-1 and TRBJ2-1; a possible D gene is TRBD2 (5 bases). Trimming pared 0 bases from V and 0 bases from J, leaving 13 bases between. The CDR3 sequence is 17 residues long. The germline V gene has CDR1 SGHRS and CDR2 YFSETQ. CDR3 protein: CASSLGMTTSSYNEQFF. CDR3 nucleotide sequence: TGCGCCAGCAGCTTGGGGATGACTACTAGCTCCTACAATGAGCAGTTCTTC.

This clonotype was seen only once. A clone one base away is much larger, so this may be a read error. The chain links TRBV28 to TRBJ1-2; 9 bases fit TRBD1. Germline V gene sequence: CDR1 MDHEN, CDR2 SYDVKM. This CDR3 has 15 residues. Here the CDR3 DNA reads TGTGCCGGCAGTACAGGGGGCCTAGGGGACTATGGCTACACCTTC. Translating it yields CAGSTGGLGDYGYTF.

In this sample, this clonotype turned up once. The gene calls are TRBV19 and TRBJ1-5; weak D call: TRBD1 (5 bases). V lost 7 bases, J lost 2 bases, and 24 bases lay in between. Germline V gene lookup returns CDR1 LNHDA and CDR2 SQIVND (reference sequence). This CDR3 has 18 residues. The CDR3 reads CASTTGPEGFTGNQPQHF. The CDR3 nucleotides are TGTGCCAGTACCACGGGGCCGGAGGGGTTCACGGGCAATCAGCCCCAGCATTTT.

Ten or more counts support this clonotype. The CDR3 here is CASRAGGRGNEQFF. As DNA, the CDR3 is TGTGCCAGCAGGGCGGGGGGCCGGGGCAATGAGCAGTTCTTC. The rearrangement uses TRBV28 and TRBJ2-1; 8 bases are a match to TRBD2. Germline CDR1 MDHEN, CDR2 SYDVKM. The V segment lost 6 bases and the J segment 6 bases; nucleotides outside the gene matches: 7. The CDR3 consists of 14 residues. Full variable domain (missing parts from reference TRBV28 and TRBJ2-1): DVKVTQSSRYLVKRTGEKVFLECVQDMDHENMFWYRQDPGLGLRLIYFSYDVKMKEKGDIPEGYSVSREKKERFSLILESASTNQTSMYLCASRAGGRGNEQFFGPGTRLTVL.